This T cell receptor (beta chain) came from a study of blood T cell repertoires in COVID-19. About the research overall: The study counted Cohort 3 donors as recovered given two negative PCRs, clearance, or symptom resolution. T cells, B-cell-depleted T cells, or PBMCs supplied cDNA or gDNA.

In the study's own analysis: Amplifying reference gene primers gave estimates of nucleated cell counts. Sequencing was performed with immunoSEQ multiplex PCR; in TCRdb, only in-frame clones are kept and a portion is missing. V and J calls and clone size are copied from that table; D and trimming were computed from the DNA. The data contain more than 300,000 clones, about 90% of them singletons. Participants were aged about 18 to 90 years, lived in about 26 US areas, and enrolled virtually. The source material was PBMCs or T cells enriched from blood (not recorded which). The clonotype was recovered from a man aged 40-50 years in a cohort exposed to, infected with or recovered from COVID-19 (not recorded which).

The DNA for the CDR3 is TGTGCCAGCAGCTCGAGCCGACTTGACAGGGGGCTTAGTAATTCACCCCTCCACTTT. As protein: CASSSSRLDRGLSNSPLHF. The J gene is TRBJ1-6, the V gene TRBV7-9, with 10 bases fitting TRBD1. The CDR3 sequence is 19 residues long. CDR1 and CDR2 (germline): SEHNR, FQNEAQ (reference sequence). Trimming took 4 bases from V and 6 from J; bases not matched to a gene: 15.